This entry lists 12 T cell receptor beta chains sequenced from one sample in a study of T cells after yellow fever vaccination. TCRdb used MiXCR to reprocess the 5' RACE reads, holding one entry per CDR3 protein. The table shows 300,000 to 350,000 distinct CDR3 sequences, with roughly 4.3% occurring only once. Sequences were derived from PBMCs, sampled 5 days after the yellow fever booster vaccination. The receptors come from a man aged 18 to 35 who received the YFV17D yellow fever vaccine.

The V call is TRBV7-3, the J call TRBJ2-3, with D maybe TRBD2 (5 bases). Germline CDR1 and CDR2: SGHTA and FQGTGA. This CDR3 is 12 amino acids long. Trimming took 2 bases from V and 7 from J, leaving 7 bases between them. Here the CDR3 DNA reads TGTGCCAGCAGCTTAGGAGGAAATACGCAGTATTTT. This translates into CASSLGGNTQYF.

This clonotype turned up a few times. The V call is TRBV19, the J call TRBJ1-2; 7 nucleotides line up with TRBD1. V trimming: 8 bases; J trimming: 4 bases; junction bases outside the gene matches: 13. CDR1 is LNHDA and CDR2 is SQIVND in the germline V gene (reference sequence). The CDR3 loop spans 15 amino acids. CDR3 DNA: TGTGCCAGTTCCGACACGACAGGGTTCGGCTATGGCTACACCTTC. Protein product: CASSDTTGFGYGYTF.

This clonotype was counted only a few times. This CDR3 reads CSARYKGEAPQHF. The DNA of the CDR3 is TGCAGTGCTAGATACAAGGGAGAAGCGCCCCAGCATTTT. V is TRBV20-1 and J is TRBJ1-5; D unresolved. From germline, CDR1 is DFQATT and CDR2 SNEGSKA (reference sequence). The CDR3 covers 13 residues. V was shortened by 2 bases and J by 9 bases, with 14 bases between the two germline ends.

This clonotype has a count of ten or more. The V call is TRBV7-2, the J call TRBJ1-2; the D is unclear. Trimming took 3 bases from V and 3 from J, leaving 11 bases between them. From germline, CDR1 is SGHTA and CDR2 FQGNSA. The CDR3 consists of 14 residues. The CDR3 DNA is TGTGCCAGCAGCTTCCCGCGCCCCGACTATGGCTACACCTTC. Translating it yields CASSFPRPDYGYTF.

This clonotype showed up just a few times. The genes are TRBV4-2 and TRBJ2-3; D gene unclear. CDR3 size: 12 residues. The ends were cut back, 0 bases at V and 6 bases at J, with 4 bases in the middle. The germline V gene encodes CDR1 LGHNA and CDR2 YNFKEQ. CDR3 bases: TGTGCCAGCAGCCAAGACATGGATACGCAGTATTTT. Its translation: CASSQDMDTQYF.

The rearrangement uses TRBV4-1 and TRBJ1-1; 11 nucleotides agree with TRBD1. After removal of 1 base from V and 3 bases from J, the junction contained 4 bases not matched to a gene. The CDR3 has 16 amino acids. CDR1 and CDR2 from the germline V gene are MGHRA and YSYEKL. The CDR3 protein is CASSQVSGQGDTEAFF. The CDR3 DNA reads as TGCGCCAGCAGCCAAGTATCGGGACAGGGGGACACTGAAGCTTTCTTT.

There are a few counts of this clonotype. The chain combines TRBV6-6 with TRBJ2-3, with TRBD2 identical over 9 bases. V was pared by 2 bases and J by 5 bases, with 11 bases of the junction left unmatched. Germline V gives CDR1 MNHNY, CDR2 SVGAGI (reference sequence). There are 17 residues in the CDR3. In DNA form, the CDR3 reads TGTGCCAGCAGTTACAGGGCGGGGGGGCCAATGGGAGATACGCAGTATTTT. As protein: CASSYRAGGPMGDTQYF.

This clonotype was found many times. The chain is built from TRBV18 and TRBJ2-7; 12 positions agree with TRBD2. The J segment lost 1 base and the V segment lost 3 bases, leaving 1 base of the junction unmatched. From germline, CDR1 is KGHSH and CDR2 LQKENI. The CDR3 runs 15 residues. This CDR3 reads CASSPGTSGSYEQYF. CDR3 in DNA: TGTGCCAGCTCACCGGGGACTAGCGGGTCCTACGAGCAGTACTTC. The full variable domain, completed using reference TRBV18 and TRBJ2-7, is NAGVMQNPRHLVRRRGQEARLRCSPMKGHSHVYWYRQLPEEGLKFMVYLQKENIIDESGMPKERFSAEFPKEGPSILRIQQVVRGDSAAYFCASSPGTSGSYEQYFGPGTRLTVT.

The rearrangement uses TRBV6-5 and TRBJ2-5; 10 bases map to TRBD1. This CDR3 is built from 15 residues. Germline V gene sequence: CDR1 MNHEY, CDR2 SVGAGI. Unmatched junction bases numbered 8, after V lost 5 bases and J lost 5 bases. Here the CDR3 reads CASSAPWTGGETQYF. The CDR3 DNA reads as TGTGCCAGCAGTGCCCCCTGGACAGGGGGGGAGACCCAGTACTTC.

J is TRBJ2-7 and V is TRBV6-2 or TRBV6-3; D remains ambiguous. Germline V gene sequence: CDR1 MNHEY, CDR2 SVGEGT. This CDR3 comprises 13 residues. V was shortened by 10 bases and J by 0 bases, with 13 bases between the two germline ends. CDR3 amino acids: CATRDTYSYEQYV. The CDR3, as DNA: TGTGCCACCCGAGACACCTACTCCTACGAGCAGTACGTC.

The chain recombines TRBV5-1 with TRBJ1-6; TRBD1 matches at 8 bases. V was clipped by 5 bases and J by 8 bases; unmatched bases: 12. The CDR3 is 16 residues long. The germline CDR1 and CDR2 sequences are SGHRS and YFSETQ. The DNA for the CDR3 is TGCGCCAGCAGACTGGACAGGGATATTAGGCATTCACCCCTCCACTTT. Protein: CASRLDRDIRHSPLHF.

This clonotype was seen a few times. The V gene is TRBV3-1, the J gene TRBJ1-5; D not resolved. This CDR3 spans 13 amino acids. With 1 base removed from V and 6 bases from J, the gap between germline ends came to 7 bases. The germline CDR1 and CDR2 sequences are LGHDT and YNNKEL (reference sequence). The DNA of the CDR3 is TGTGCCAGCAGCCAAGGTACTTTTCAGCCCCAGCATTTT. Translated: CASSQGTFQPQHF.